One and the same sample provided the 28 T cell receptor beta chains below, sequenced in a study of identical twins. TCRdb called the 5' RACE reads again in MiXCR, with one record for every CDR3 protein. The sample lists about 810,000 distinct CDR3 sequences; 12% were seen once. These sequences were also reported in another study, on yellow fever vaccine responses in identical twins.

Sequenced: PBMCs. The receptors come from a woman between 18 and 29 years old in good health.

This clonotype appeared a few times. The chain is built from TRBV4-2 and TRBJ2-1, with TRBD1 matching over 9 bases. The V gene's germline CDR1 is LGHNA and CDR2 YNFKEQ. This CDR3 has 15 amino acids. After removal of 1 base from V and 6 bases from J, the junction contained 4 bases not matched to a gene. This chain's CDR3 is CASSQAGQGSNEQFF. The CDR3 DNA reads TGTGCCAGCAGCCAAGCGGGACAGGGTAGCAATGAGCAGTTCTTC.

This clonotype was seen a few times. The chain is built from TRBV18 and TRBJ2-3; 11 bases fit TRBD2. Trimming at V came to 0 bases and at J to 2 bases, leaving 10 bases not matched to a gene. CDR1 KGHSH and CDR2 LQKENI come from the germline V gene. CDR3 length equals 19 residues. CDR3 bases: TGTGCCAGCTCACCACCTTTACTAGCGGGAGCCAAAATCACAGATACGCAGTATTTT. Translating gives CASSPPLLAGAKITDTQYF.

This clonotype has a handful of counts. The gene calls are TRBV12-5 and TRBJ1-2; D not resolved. V shed 6 bases and J shed 8 bases, with 25 bases lying between them. This CDR3 is built from 16 residues. Germline loops: CDR1 LGHNT, CDR2 FRNRAP. The CDR3 spells CASGTGRDPNRSGYTF. The CDR3 DNA follows: TGTGCTAGTGGCACCGGCCGAGACCCAAATCGGAGCGGCTACACCTTC. Variable domain in full (rest from reference TRBV12-5 and TRBJ1-2): DARVTQTPRHKVTEMGQEVTMRCQPILGHNTVFWYRQTMMQGLELLAYFRNRAPLDDSGMPKDRFSAEMPDATLATLKIQPSEPRDSAVYFCASGTGRDPNRSGYTFGSGTRLTVV.

In regard to this clonotype: Mismatch with germline at one junction end may stem from a read error. This chain uses TRBV9 with TRBJ2-7; perhaps D is TRBD1 or TRBD2 (5 bases each). The germline V gene encodes CDR1 SGDLS and CDR2 YYNGEE. CDR3 size: 16 residues. CDR3 sequence: CASSPTGTPRNYVQYF. CDR3 nucleotide sequence: TGTGCCAGCAGCCCGACTGGGACGCCAAGAAACTACGTGCAGTACTTC.

In its sample, this clonotype was seen a few times. The V call is TRBV6-1, the J call TRBJ2-5; D perhaps matches TRBD1 (6 bases). V lost 6 bases to trimming and J lost 1 base, with 15 bases between them. The CDR3 totals 15 residues. CDR1 and CDR2 (germline): MNHNS, SASEGT. The DNA of the CDR3 is TGTGCCAGCAGGACTGACAGGATCTCCCAAGAGACCCAGTACTTC. Protein sequence: CASRTDRISQETQYF.

The genes are TRBV9 and TRBJ1-2, with 7 bases matching TRBD1. The V gene's germline CDR1 is SGDLS and CDR2 YYNGEE. The length of the CDR3 is 15 residues. The V and J ends lost 4 bases and 4 bases, in that order; junction bases with no gene match: 10. The CDR3 nucleotides read TGTGCCAGCAGCCCCGCGCGACAGGGAGGCTATGGCTACACCTTC. It codes for CASSPARQGGYGYTF.

The chain has TRBV20-1 and TRBJ2-7, with 7 nucleotides matching TRBD2. J lost 2 bases, V lost 6 bases, and 7 bases had no gene match. The CDR3 consists of 13 residues. Germline values: CDR1 DFQATT, CDR2 SNEGSKA (reference sequence). The CDR3 loop is CSAQSSGAYEQYV. CDR3 bases: TGCAGTGCCCAATCCAGCGGGGCCTACGAGCAGTACGTC.

The chain has TRBV4-1 and TRBJ2-1; perhaps TRBD1 as D (7 bases). Per the germline V gene, CDR1 is MGHRA and CDR2 is YSYEKL. V lost 4 bases and J lost 3, with 13 bases in between. The CDR3 length is 15 residues. The CDR3 protein is CASSRGGGNYNEQFF. The CDR3 bases are TGCGCCAGCAGCCGAGGAGGGGGCAACTACAATGAGCAGTTCTTC.

This clonotype was seen more than once but under ten times. The gene calls are TRBV18 and TRBJ2-5; D not resolved. The CDR3 length is 13 residues. CDR1 is KGHSH and CDR2 is LQKENI in the germline V gene. V was cut by 3 bases and J by 1 base, with 6 bases left in between. DNA for the CDR3: TGTGCCAGCTCACCTCAGACCCAAGAGACCCAGTACTTC. Translation gives CASSPQTQETQYF.

The genes are TRBV20-1 and TRBJ2-1; D unresolved. Germline lookup yields CDR1 DFQATT and CDR2 SNEGSKA (reference sequence). This CDR3 spans 13 amino acids. V lost 5 bases to trimming and J lost 6 bases, with 14 bases between them. The DNA for the CDR3 is TGCAGTGCTCCCAAGGCCCTAGGCAATGAGCAGTTCTTC. Protein sequence: CSAPKALGNEQFF.

In this sample, this clonotype turned up a few times. The V and J genes are TRBV29-1 and TRBJ2-7; unclear D gene. The germline gives CDR1 SQVTM, CDR2 ANQGSEA. This CDR3 is 11 amino acids long. With 4 bases removed from V and 3 bases from J, the gap between germline ends came to 7 bases. CDR3: CSVAEGYEQYV. The CDR3 region has the DNA TGCAGCGTTGCGGAAGGCTACGAGCAGTACGTC.

In this sample, this clonotype turned up many times. The chain links TRBV5-1 to TRBJ2-2; TRBD2 aligns across 8 bases. Germline V gives CDR1 SGHRS, CDR2 YFSETQ. Trimming took 0 bases from V and 2 from J; bases not matched to a gene: 9. The CDR3 loop spans 18 amino acids. DNA of the CDR3: TGCGCCAGCAGCTTGGAGTCTAGACTAGCGCGAAACACCGGGGAGCTGTTTTTT. Protein: CASSLESRLARNTGELFF.

The rearrangement links TRBV27 to TRBJ1-5; D unresolved. Trimming removed 7 bases at V and 7 bases at J, with 14 bases between. The CDR3 loop spans 13 amino acids. Germline V gene lookup returns CDR1 MNHEY and CDR2 SMNVEV (reference sequence). The CDR3 DNA reads TGTGCCAGCAAACGCCCCCACAACCAGCCCCAGCATTTT. Amino acids: CASKRPHNQPQHF.

The chain employs TRBV7-2 and TRBJ2-1, with 10 bases identical to TRBD2. Germline values: CDR1 SGHTA, CDR2 FQGNSA. Trimming removed 0 bases from V and 4 bases from J; junction bases left unmatched: 9. The CDR3 is made up of 18 amino acids. CDR3: CASSLAQLTSGHYNEQFF. For the CDR3, the DNA is TGTGCCAGCAGCTTAGCCCAACTGACTAGCGGGCATTACAATGAGCAGTTCTTC.

This clonotype has just one count. The gene calls are TRBV6-5 and TRBJ1-1; 9 positions match TRBD1. Germline CDR1 and CDR2: MNHEY and SVGAGI. The V and J ends lost 0 bases and 8 bases, in that order; junction bases with no gene match: 4. This CDR3 spans 14 amino acids. The CDR3 coding sequence is TGTGCCAGCAGTTACTCGAAGGGACAGGGAGAAGCTTTCTTT. This gives the protein CASSYSKGQGEAFF.

At least ten counts were recorded for this clonotype. The chain is built from TRBV20-1 and TRBJ2-2; D unresolved. Germline CDR1 is DFQATT and CDR2 is SNEGSKA (reference sequence). The CDR3 length is 12 residues. With 1 base removed from V and 1 base from J, the gap between germline ends came to 1 base. The CDR3 region is CSARVNTGELFF. The CDR3 region has the DNA TGCAGTGCTAGAGTGAACACCGGGGAGCTGTTTTTT.

This clonotype was counted between two and nine times. The chain employs TRBV20-1 and TRBJ2-3; D gene uncertain. CDR1 DFQATT and CDR2 SNEGSKA come from the germline V gene (reference sequence). The CDR3 spans 13 residues. V lost 4 bases and J lost 0, with 8 bases in between. The CDR3 DNA reads as TGCAGTGCTATCTTGACTAGCACAGATACGCAGTATTTT. This sequence encodes CSAILTSTDTQYF.

V and J are TRBV6-2 or TRBV6-3 and TRBJ2-1; 8 bases are shared with TRBD1. This CDR3 contains 14 residues. The junction had 4 bases not matched to a gene; V was cut back by 1 base and J by 8 bases. The germline V gene has CDR1 MNHEY and CDR2 SVGEGT. This chain's CDR3 is CASSYFDRGDEQFF. CDR3 nucleotide sequence: TGTGCCAGCAGTTACTTCGACAGGGGCGATGAGCAGTTCTTC.

A few counts support this clonotype. The V call is TRBV12-5, the J call TRBJ2-7, with no clear D. Germline assignment: CDR1 LGHNT and CDR2 FRNRAP. The V end was cut by 1 base, the J end by 4 bases, with 2 bases between. The CDR3 runs 11 residues. The CDR3 region is CASGLAYEQYF. CDR3 bases: TGTGCTAGTGGTTTGGCTTACGAGCAGTACTTC.

This chain connects TRBV6-1 to TRBJ2-1; TRBD1 aligns across 9 bases. The CDR3 length is 15 residues. Looked up from germline, CDR1 is MNHNS and CDR2 is SASEGT. The ends lost 7 bases at V and 3 bases at J; junction bases unmatched: 7. Here the CDR3 DNA reads TGTGCCAGCACTCCGGGACAGGGATTCTACAATGAGCAGTTCTTC. The encoded protein is CASTPGQGFYNEQFF.

This chain uses TRBV2 with TRBJ2-3; 13 bases are shared with TRBD2. The ends lost 5 bases at V and 5 bases at J; junction bases unmatched: 1. The CDR3 runs to 14 residues. CDR1 and CDR2 (germline): SNHLY, FYNNEI. CDR3 in amino acids: CASSRLAGGDTQYF. CDR3 DNA sequence: TGTGCCAGCAGTCGACTAGCGGGGGGAGATACGCAGTATTTT.

This clonotype was counted between two and nine times. This chain joins TRBV7-8 and TRBJ2-7, with 9 bases that match TRBD2. This CDR3 spans 15 amino acids. The V gene's germline CDR1 is SGHVS and CDR2 FQNEAQ. The V segment lost 2 bases and the J segment 4 bases; nucleotides outside the gene matches: 6. For the CDR3, the DNA is TGTGCCAGCAGCTTATTCGCGGGGGGGGATTACGAGCAGTACGTC. As protein: CASSLFAGGDYEQYV.

This chain connects TRBV10-2 to TRBJ2-7; D might be TRBD1 (7 bases). V was clipped by 3 bases and J by 7 bases, with 10 bases between them. This CDR3 contains 12 residues. Germline V gene data show CDR1 as WSHSY and CDR2 as SAAADI. The CDR3 region has the DNA TGCGCCAGCAGTGAACAGGGGAGGGAGCAGTACGTC. Translation gives CASSEQGREQYV.

This clonotype was seen only a few times. The chain is built from TRBV9 and TRBJ1-3; D unclear. The CDR3 loop spans 16 amino acids. Per the germline V gene, CDR1 is SGDLS and CDR2 is YYNGEE. Trimming stripped 0 bases from V and 0 bases from J, with 10 bases between. CDR3 nucleotide sequence: TGTGCCAGCAGCGTAGCAGGCGAACACTCTGGAAACACCATATATTTT. It translates to CASSVAGEHSGNTIYF.

As concerns this clonotype: The junction departs from the called germline gene at one end, perhaps through a read error. This chain uses TRBV5-1 with TRBJ2-3; TRBD2 matches 10 bases. Germline V gene lookup returns CDR1 SGHRS and CDR2 YFSETQ. This CDR3 comprises 16 residues. The CDR3 reads CASSLVLAGSTDMQYF. The CDR3 DNA reads as TGCGCCAGCAGCTTGGTACTAGCGGGGAGCACAGATATGCAGTATTTT. Full variable domain (rest looked up from reference TRBV5-1 and TRBJ2-3): KAGVTQTPRYLIKTRGQQVTLSCSPISGHRSVSWYQQTPGQGLQFLFEYFSETQRNKGNFPGRFSGRQFSNSRSEMNVSTLELGDSALYLCASSLVLAGSTDMQYFGPGTRLTVL.

The V call is TRBV6-2 or TRBV6-3, the J call TRBJ2-5, with D maybe TRBD1 (6 bases). The germline CDR1 and CDR2 sequences are MNHEY and SVGEGT. The CDR3 is 14 amino acids. V was clipped by 7 bases and J by 1 base, with 13 bases between them. CDR3 coding DNA: TGTGCCAGCACCTTGGACAGAGGCCAAGAGACCCAGTACTTC. Translating it yields CASTLDRGQETQYF.

The chain combines TRBV10-3 with TRBJ2-1; 9 bases are a match to TRBD1. CDR1 and CDR2 (germline): ENHRY, SYGVKD. Trimming removed 0 bases from V and 4 bases from J; junction bases left unmatched: 1. There are 15 residues in the CDR3. CDR3 nucleotides: TGTGCCATCAGTGAGTCGGACAGGGGATACAATGAGCAGTTCTTC. Residues: CAISESDRGYNEQFF.

This clonotype was observed many times. This sequence joins TRBV27 and TRBJ1-1; D gene uncertain. Germline values: CDR1 MNHEY, CDR2 SMNVEV (reference sequence). There are 13 residues in the CDR3. V gave up 9 bases and J gave up 6 bases, with 17 bases separating them. The chain's CDR3 is CASNSHLLAEAFF. Here the CDR3 DNA reads TGTGCCAGTAACTCACACTTGCTTGCTGAAGCTTTCTTT.